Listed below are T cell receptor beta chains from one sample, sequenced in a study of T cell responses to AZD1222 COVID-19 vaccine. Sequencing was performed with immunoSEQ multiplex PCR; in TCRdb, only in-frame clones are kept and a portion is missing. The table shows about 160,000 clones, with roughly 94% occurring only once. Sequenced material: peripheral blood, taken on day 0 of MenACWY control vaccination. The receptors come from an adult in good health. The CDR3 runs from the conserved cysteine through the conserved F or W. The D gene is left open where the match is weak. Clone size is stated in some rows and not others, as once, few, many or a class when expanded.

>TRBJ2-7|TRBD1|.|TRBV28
TGTGCCTGCCAGACAGGGTCACGGCGGCAGTACTTC
CACQTGSRRQYF
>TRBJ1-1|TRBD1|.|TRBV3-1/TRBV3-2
TGTGCCAGCAGCCCAGGGGGGGGAAACACTGAAGCTTTCTTT
CASSPGGGNTEAFF
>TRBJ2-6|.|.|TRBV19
TGTGCCAGTACGAAGGCTCAGTCTGGGGCCAACGTCCTGACTTTC
CASTKAQSGANVLTF
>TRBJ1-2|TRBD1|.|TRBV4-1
TGCGCCAGCAGCCAAGATCCGACAGGGTTCGTCTATGGCTACACCTTC
CASSQDPTGFVYGYTF
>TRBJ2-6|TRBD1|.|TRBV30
TGTGCCTGGGACAGGGCGGCTGGGGCCAACGTCCTGACTTTC
CAWDRAAGANVLTF
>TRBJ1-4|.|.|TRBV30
TGTGCCTGGACCCTGGGCCCTAATGAAAAACTGTTTTTT
CAWTLGPNEKLFF
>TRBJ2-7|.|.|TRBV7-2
TGTGCCAGCAGCTACGGGCGCTTTGACGAGCAGTACTTC
CASSYGRFDEQYF
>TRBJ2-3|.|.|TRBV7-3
TGTGCCAGCAGCTTAATTAGACAGAGCACAGATACGCAGTATTTT
CASSLIRQSTDTQYF
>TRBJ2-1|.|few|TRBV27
TGTGCCAGCAGTTCACACAATGAGCAGTTCTTC
CASSSHNEQFF
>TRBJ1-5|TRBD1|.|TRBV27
TGTGCCAGGCGACGAATCGAACTTGACAGGGGTGCATGTGGATATCAGCCCCAGCATTTT
CARRRIELDRGACGYQPQHF
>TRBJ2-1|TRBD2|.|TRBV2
TGTGCCAGCAACGAACTAGCGGGCTACAATGAGCAGTTCTTC
CASNELAGYNEQFF
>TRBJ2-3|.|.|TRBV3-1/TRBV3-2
TGTGCCAGCAGCCAGCTTCTAGGACTCCTCACAGATACGCAGTATTTT
CASSQLLGLLTDTQYF
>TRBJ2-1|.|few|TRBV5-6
TGTGCCAGCAGTAGGGGAGCTGGATACAATGAGCAGTTCTTC
CASSRGAGYNEQFF
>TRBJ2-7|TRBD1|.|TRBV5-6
TGTGCCAGCAGGAGGGGGCAAAACTACGAGCAGTACTTC
CASRRGQNYEQYF
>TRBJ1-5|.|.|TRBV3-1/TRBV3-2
TGTGCCAGCAGCCAAATGGCGAACCAGCCCCAGCATTTT
CASSQMANQPQHF
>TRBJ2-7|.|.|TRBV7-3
TGTGCCAGCAGCTTAAGGTCGTCGGGGCAGCAGTACTTC
CASSLRSSGQQYF
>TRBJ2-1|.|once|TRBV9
TGTGCCAGCAGCGTAGGCCCCGGGAGCTCCTACAATGAGCAGTTCTTC
CASSVGPGSSYNEQFF
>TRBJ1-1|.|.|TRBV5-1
TGCGCCAGCAGCTTGTCTCCCGACTGGACCACTGAAGCTTTCTTT
CASSLSPDWTTEAFF
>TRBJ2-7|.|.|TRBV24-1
TGTGCCACCCGCCCAAGCCTCGAGCAGTACTTC
CATRPSLEQYF
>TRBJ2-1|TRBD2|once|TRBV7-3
TGTGCCAGCAGCTTAAACGGGAGGGCCAAGAATGAGCAGTTCTTC
CASSLNGRAKNEQFF
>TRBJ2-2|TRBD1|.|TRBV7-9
TGTGCCAGCAGTCCCGCTGACAGGGTAAAGAACACCGGGGAGCTGTTTTTT
CASSPADRVKNTGELFF
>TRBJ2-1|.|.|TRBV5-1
TGCGCCAGCAGCTTGGTATCTGGGCGGAATGAGCAGTTCTTC
CASSLVSGRNEQFF
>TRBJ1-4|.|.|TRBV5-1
TGCGCCAGCAGCTTGGCCGGGCGGGGGAATGAAAAACTGTTTTTT
CASSLAGRGNEKLFF